The entry below gives a single TCR beta chain sequence along with its context. Authors' analysis steps: From reference gene primer amplification, estimates of nucleated cell counts were derived. Libraries were prepared by immunoSEQ multiplex PCR; TCRdb keeps only in-frame clonotypes and omits some of them. V, J and clone size are those of that table, while D and trimming were read from the DNA. Found here are 80,000 or so clones, roughly nine tenths of them singletons; the top ten hold roughly 2.3%. This specimen belongs to a study of blood T cell repertoires in COVID-19. The source material was peripheral blood. The source is a man aged 45-65 years with acute or convalescent COVID-19.

CDR3 DNA sequence: TGTGCCAGTAGTATGAGGACAGGGCTGTACACCGGGGAGCTGTTTTTT. Protein sequence: CASSMRTGLYTGELFF. V usage is TRBV19 and J usage is TRBJ2-2; TRBD1 agrees at 8 bases. The CDR3 totals 16 residues. V shed 3 bases, J shed 3 bases, and the junction held 6 bases outside the gene matches. Germline assignment: CDR1 LNHDA and CDR2 SQIVND (reference sequence).